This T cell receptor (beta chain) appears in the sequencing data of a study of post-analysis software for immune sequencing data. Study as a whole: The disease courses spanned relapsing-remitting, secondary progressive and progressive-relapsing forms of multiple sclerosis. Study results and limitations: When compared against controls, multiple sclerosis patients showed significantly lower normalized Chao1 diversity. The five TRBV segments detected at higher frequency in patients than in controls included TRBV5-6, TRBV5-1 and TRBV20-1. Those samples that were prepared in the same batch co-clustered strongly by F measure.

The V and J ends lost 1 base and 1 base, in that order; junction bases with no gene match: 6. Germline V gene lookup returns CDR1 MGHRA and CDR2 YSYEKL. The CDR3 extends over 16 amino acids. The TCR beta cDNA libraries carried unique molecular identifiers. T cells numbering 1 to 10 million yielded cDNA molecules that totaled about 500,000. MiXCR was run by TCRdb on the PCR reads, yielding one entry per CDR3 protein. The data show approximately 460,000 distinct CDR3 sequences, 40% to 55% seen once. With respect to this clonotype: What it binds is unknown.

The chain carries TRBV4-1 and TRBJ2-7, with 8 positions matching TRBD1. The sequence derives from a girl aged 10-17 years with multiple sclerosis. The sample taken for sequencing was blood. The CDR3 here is CASSQGARGLSYEQYF. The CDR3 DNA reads TGCGCCAGCAGCCAAGGGGCCAGGGGGCTTTCCTACGAGCAGTACTTC.